Sequencing of this T cell receptor beta chain was carried out in a study of Ad26.COV2.S vaccination and SARS-CoV-2 variants. Repertoires were generated with immunoSEQ multiplex PCR, while TCRdb's copy carries only in-frame clones and drops some. The data contain hundreds of thousands of clones, around 83% of them singletons. Treatment: roughly 19 received Ad26.COV2.S at low or high dose, single or two shots; roughly 5 received placebo; per-sample allocation not given. Sampling was done on day 63 after the first vaccine or placebo injection. Germline CDR1 is SNHLY and CDR2 is FYNNEI. V lost 8 bases and J lost 2; bases outside the gene matches: 12. The CDR3 is 16 residues long.

V gene TRBV2 combines with J gene TRBJ1-5, with 7 positions matching TRBD1. This TCR was sampled from a person aged 18-60 years who received the Ad26.COV2.S COVID-19 vaccine or a placebo. The sample was peripheral blood, taken in a trial of Ad26.COV2.S vaccine versus placebo. The CDR3 DNA is TGTGCCAGCGAACTCCGAGGGGGCGCGGGCAATCAGCCCCAGCATTTT. The encoded protein is CASELRGGAGNQPQHF.